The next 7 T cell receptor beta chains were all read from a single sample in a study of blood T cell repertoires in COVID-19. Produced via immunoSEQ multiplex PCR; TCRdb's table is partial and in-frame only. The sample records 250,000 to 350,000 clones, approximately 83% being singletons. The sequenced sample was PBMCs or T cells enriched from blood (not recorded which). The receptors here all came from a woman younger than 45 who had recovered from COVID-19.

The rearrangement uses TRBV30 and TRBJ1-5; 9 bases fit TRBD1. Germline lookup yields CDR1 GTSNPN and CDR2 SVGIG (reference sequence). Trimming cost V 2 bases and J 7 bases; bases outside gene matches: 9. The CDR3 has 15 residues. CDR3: CAWSTGQGESQPQHF. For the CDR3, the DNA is TGTGCCTGGAGTACGGGACAGGGCGAGAGCCAGCCCCAGCATTTT. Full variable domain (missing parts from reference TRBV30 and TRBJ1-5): SQTIHQWPATLVQPVGSPLSLECTVEGTSNPNLYWYRQAAGRGLQLLFYSVGIGQISSEVPQNLSASRPQDRQFILSSKKLLLSDSGFYLCAWSTGQGESQPQHFGDGTRLSIL.

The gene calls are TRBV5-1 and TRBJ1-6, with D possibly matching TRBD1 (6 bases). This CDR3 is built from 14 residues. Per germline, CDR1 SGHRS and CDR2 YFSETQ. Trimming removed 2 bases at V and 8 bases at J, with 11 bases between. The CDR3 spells CASSFKGVDSPLHF. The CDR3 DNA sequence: TGCGCCAGCAGCTTTAAGGGGGTGGATTCACCCCTCCACTTT.

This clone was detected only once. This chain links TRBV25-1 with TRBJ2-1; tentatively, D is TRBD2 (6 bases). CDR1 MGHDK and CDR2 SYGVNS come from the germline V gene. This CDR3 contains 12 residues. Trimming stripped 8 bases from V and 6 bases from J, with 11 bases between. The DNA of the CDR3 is TGTGCCAGCGGCTGGACTATCAATGAGCAGTTCTTC. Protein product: CASGWTINEQFF.

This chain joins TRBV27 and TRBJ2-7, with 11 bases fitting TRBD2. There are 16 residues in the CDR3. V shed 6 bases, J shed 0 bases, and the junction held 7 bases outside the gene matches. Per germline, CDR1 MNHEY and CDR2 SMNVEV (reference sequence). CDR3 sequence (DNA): TGTGCCAGCAGCCTACTAGCGGGAGCTAGCTCCTACGAGCAGTACTTC. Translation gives CASSLLAGASSYEQYF.

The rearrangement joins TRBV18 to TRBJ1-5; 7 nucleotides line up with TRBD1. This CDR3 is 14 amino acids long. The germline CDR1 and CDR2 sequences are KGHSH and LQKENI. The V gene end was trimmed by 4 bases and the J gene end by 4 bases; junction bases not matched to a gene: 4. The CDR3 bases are TGTGCCAGCTCACTTGAACAGGGGAATCAGCCCCAGCATTTT. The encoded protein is CASSLEQGNQPQHF.

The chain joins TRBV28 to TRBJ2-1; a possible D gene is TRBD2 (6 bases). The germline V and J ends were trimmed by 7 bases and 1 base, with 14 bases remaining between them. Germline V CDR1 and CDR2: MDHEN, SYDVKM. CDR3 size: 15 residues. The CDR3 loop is CASKSAGPSYNEQFF. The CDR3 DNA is TGTGCCAGCAAATCGGCGGGGCCATCCTACAATGAGCAGTTCTTC.

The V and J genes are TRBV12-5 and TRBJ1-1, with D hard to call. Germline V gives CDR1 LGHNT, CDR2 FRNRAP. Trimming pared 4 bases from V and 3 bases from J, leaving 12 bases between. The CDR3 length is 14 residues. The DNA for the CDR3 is TGTGCTAGTGGTTCTTCCAGAGCGGACACTGAAGCTTTCTTT. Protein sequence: CASGSSRADTEAFF. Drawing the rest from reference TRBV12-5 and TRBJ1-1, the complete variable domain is DARVTQTPRHKVTEMGQEVTMRCQPILGHNTVFWYRQTMMQGLELLAYFRNRAPLDDSGMPKDRFSAEMPDATLATLKIQPSEPRDSAVYFCASGSSRADTEAFFGQGTRLTVV.